What follows are 21 T cell receptor beta chains derived from one specimen sequenced in a study of T-cell reconstitution after alpha-beta-depleted transplantation in children. Unique molecular identifiers tagged the TCRbeta library. TCRdb re-derived calls from the PCR reads in MiXCR, one entry per CDR3 protein. The sample holds approximately 150,000 distinct CDR3 sequences; 8.8% are singletons and the top ten take 15% to 20%. Sequencing was performed on PBMCs, mostly from graft donor cells, taken 180 days after TCRalphabeta/CD19-depleted stem cell transplant. The receptors stem from a female patient aged 2-10 years who had a stem cell transplant for congenital amegakaryocytic thrombocytopenia, so the T cells may come from the graft donor.

This clonotype was observed a few times. The chain is built from TRBV20-1 and TRBJ1-5; D perhaps matches TRBD1 (6 bases). The CDR3 length is 13 residues. The V and J ends lost 5 bases and 3 bases respectively, with 11 bases between them. Germline V CDR1 and CDR2: DFQATT, SNEGSKA (reference sequence). The CDR3 sequence is CSALGQNNQPQHF. In DNA form, the CDR3 reads TGCAGTGCTCTTGGACAGAACAATCAGCCCCAGCATTTT.

This clonotype was recorded at least ten times. Mismatch with germline at one junction end may stem from a read error. The chain recombines TRBV12-3 or TRBV12-4 with TRBJ2-3; TRBD2 aligns across 9 bases. The CDR3 is made up of 14 amino acids. The CDR3 DNA reads TGTGCCAGCAGCTTAGCGGGAGGCACAGATACGCAGTATTTT. Protein: CASSLAGGTDTQYF.

This rearrangement joins TRBV12-3 or TRBV12-4 to TRBJ1-6; 8 positions agree with TRBD1. J lost 9 bases, V lost 6 bases, and 10 bases had no gene match. This CDR3 has 15 amino acids. The CDR3: CASRPYRGSGSPLHF. CDR3 in DNA: TGTGCCAGCAGACCTTACAGGGGGTCTGGTTCACCCCTCCACTTT.

A few counts support this clonotype. V usage is TRBV4-2 and J usage is TRBJ2-2; D is uncertain. Germline loops: CDR1 LGHNA, CDR2 YNFKEQ. The CDR3 loop spans 12 amino acids. The ends were cut back, 0 bases at V and 6 bases at J, with 2 bases in the middle. The chain's CDR3 is CASSQDSGELFF. The CDR3 nucleotides read TGTGCCAGCAGCCAAGACTCCGGGGAGCTGTTTTTT.

The V and J genes are TRBV11-2 and TRBJ2-3; 16 positions agree with TRBD2. The junction had 5 bases not matched to a gene; V was cut back by 0 bases and J by 5 bases. CDR3 length: 18 amino acids. The germline CDR1 and CDR2 sequences are SGHAT and FQNNGV. The CDR3 sequence is CASSLEGTSGRARDTQYF. Written as DNA, the CDR3 is TGTGCCAGCAGCTTAGAGGGGACTAGCGGGAGGGCGAGAGATACGCAGTATTTT. Supplemented by reference TRBV11-2 and TRBJ2-3, the full variable domain reads EAGVAQSPRYKIIEKRQSVAFWCNPISGHATLYWYQQILGQGPKLLIQFQNNGVVDDSQLPKDRFSAERLKGVDSTLKIQPAKLEDSAVYLCASSLEGTSGRARDTQYFGPGTRLTVL.

This clonotype was observed many times. This chain joins TRBV12-3 or TRBV12-4 and TRBJ2-2, with a weak D call TRBD1 (5 bases). CDR3 length: 15 amino acids. V lost 5 bases and J 6 bases, leaving 16 bases between the germline ends. The CDR3 DNA sequence: TGTGCCAGCAGTAACCGACAGAAGAGGTCCGGGGAGCTGTTTTTT. Amino acids: CASSNRQKRSGELFF.

This clonotype was seen a handful of times. The chain links TRBV20-1 to TRBJ2-3; D might be TRBD2 (6 bases). The CDR3 sequence is 13 residues long. V lost 7 bases, J lost 3 bases, and 14 bases lay in between. Germline CDR1 DFQATT, CDR2 SNEGSKA (reference sequence). The CDR3 here is CSGPTRKTDTQYF. The CDR3 DNA reads TGCAGTGGGCCGACTAGGAAAACAGATACGCAGTATTTT.

The rearrangement uses TRBV4-2 and TRBJ2-2; D is ambiguous. CDR1 is LGHNA and CDR2 is YNFKEQ in the germline V gene. With 0 bases removed from V and 2 bases from J, the gap between germline ends came to 10 bases. The CDR3 consists of 16 residues. CDR3 nucleotides: TGTGCCAGCAGCCAAGACCACGACATAAACACCGGGGAGCTGTTTTTT. Translating it yields CASSQDHDINTGELFF.

CDR3 in DNA: TGTGCCAGCAGTTTACCCGGGACAGGGAACACTGAAGCTTTCTTT. Translating it yields CASSLPGTGNTEAFF. The chain carries TRBV28 and TRBJ1-1; 8 nucleotides agree with TRBD1. The germline V gene has CDR1 MDHEN and CDR2 SYDVKM. The CDR3 is 15 amino acids. With V trimmed by 2 bases and J by 1 base, 3 bases remained unmatched.

This clonotype was seen at least ten times. The chain joins TRBV7-2 to TRBJ2-5; TRBD2 matches at 14 bases. With V trimmed by 4 bases and J by 5 bases, 9 bases remained unmatched. Germline V CDR1 and CDR2: SGHTA, FQGNSA. The CDR3 is 17 amino acids. This chain's CDR3 is CASSSSPGLAGVETQYF. DNA of the CDR3: TGTGCCAGCAGCTCGAGTCCGGGACTAGCGGGAGTTGAGACCCAGTACTTC.

The V call is TRBV12-3 or TRBV12-4, the J call TRBJ1-1; 12 bases fit TRBD1. J was trimmed by 10 bases and V by 6 bases; bases with no gene match: 6. This CDR3 contains 13 residues. For the CDR3, the DNA is TGTGCCAGCAGAGGGTGGGACAGGGGGCCAGCTTTCTTT. As protein: CASRGWDRGPAFF.

The rearrangement uses TRBV12-2 and TRBJ2-7; TRBD1 was called by the table and not checked on the DNA. TRBV12-2 is annotated as a pseudogene. The CDR3 runs 15 residues. Here the CDR3 reads CASRLGQGITYEHYF. CDR3 in DNA: TGTGCAAGTCGCCTCGGACAGGGAATAACCTACGAGCATTACTTC.

This clonotype was recorded many times. The chain couples TRBV10-3 to TRBJ2-1; the D gene is possibly TRBD2 (5 bases). The CDR3 is 13 amino acids. V was trimmed by 6 bases and J by 6 bases, leaving 12 bases between them. Per the germline V gene, CDR1 is ENHRY and CDR2 is SYGVKD. The CDR3 nucleotides are TGTGCCATCAGGGACTCCCCGTCCAATGAGCAGTTCTTC. It specifies CAIRDSPSNEQFF.

This clonotype appeared many times. The V and J genes are TRBV7-8 and TRBJ1-1, with 9 bases matching TRBD1. Trimming at V came to 2 bases and at J to 0 bases, leaving 10 bases not matched to a gene. Per the germline V gene, CDR1 is SGHVS and CDR2 is FQNEAQ. This CDR3 is built from 18 residues. This CDR3 reads CASSLRQRQGEVNTEAFF. The CDR3 region has the DNA TGTGCCAGCAGCTTACGGCAGAGACAGGGGGAGGTGAACACTGAAGCTTTCTTT.

At least ten counts were recorded for this clonotype. This chain connects TRBV4-1 to TRBJ1-6; a weak D match, TRBD1 (5 bases). Trimming pared 3 bases from V and 2 bases from J, leaving 17 bases between. Per the germline V gene, CDR1 is MGHRA and CDR2 is YSYEKL. The CDR3 runs to 18 residues. The CDR3 DNA follows: TGCGCCAGCAGCCAGCGGCGGGGGGTTGGGACCTATAATTCACCCCTCCACTTT. Its translation: CASSQRRGVGTYNSPLHF.

In regard to this clonotype: This clone may be a read error of a much larger clone one base away. The rearrangement joins TRBV10-3 to TRBJ2-3; D remains ambiguous. There are 15 residues in the CDR3. Germline assignment: CDR1 ENHRY and CDR2 SYGVKD. CDR3 loop: CAITRTDRNTDTHYF. CDR3 in DNA: TGTGCCATCACCAGGACGGATAGAAACACAGATACGCACTATTTT.

At least ten counts were recorded for this clonotype. The V and J genes are TRBV6-5 and TRBJ1-5, with D unclear. The ends were cut back, 6 bases at V and 4 bases at J, with 16 bases in the middle. Germline V gene lookup returns CDR1 MNHEY and CDR2 SVGAGI. The CDR3 spans 15 residues. The CDR3 DNA sequence: TGTGCCAGCAGCCCCGGGCCTTACTTTAATCAGCCCCAGCATTTT. Translating gives CASSPGPYFNQPQHF.

This clonotype was seen ten or more times. The rearrangement uses TRBV27 and TRBJ1-6, with D possibly matching TRBD1 (6 bases). Trimming left V 5 bases short and J 9 bases short, with 11 bases between. The V gene's germline CDR1 is MNHEY and CDR2 SMNVEV (reference sequence). The CDR3 loop spans 13 amino acids. CDR3 in DNA: TGTGCCAGCAGTGCGGCCAGGGGTTCACCCCTCCACTTT. Its translation: CASSAARGSPLHF.

This clonotype was observed many times. The chain uses TRBV5-1 and TRBJ1-1, with D perhaps matching TRBD1 (6 bases). CDR1 is SGHRS, CDR2 YFSETQ, per germline. V was trimmed by 4 bases and J by 7 bases, leaving 11 bases between them. The CDR3 is 12 residues long. In DNA, the CDR3 is TGCGCCAGCAGCGTAACACAGGGTGAAGCTTTCTTT. Its protein is CASSVTQGEAFF.

Many counts were recorded for this clonotype. The rearrangement links TRBV29-1 to TRBJ1-5; 7 bases match TRBD1. CDR1 and CDR2 (germline): SQVTM, ANQGSEA. The V gene end was trimmed by 2 bases and the J gene end by 5 bases; junction bases not matched to a gene: 0. The CDR3 is made up of 12 amino acids. CDR3 sequence: CSVETGDQPQHF. DNA for the CDR3: TGCAGCGTTGAAACAGGGGATCAGCCCCAGCATTTT.

As for this clonotype: With a much larger clone just one base away, this may be a read error. The CDR3 bases are TGTACCAGCAGTTCGTACGGACTAGCGGGAGTGGGGAACAAAAACATTCAGTACTTC. Its translation: CTSSSYGLAGVGNKNIQYF. The chain links TRBV12-3 or TRBV12-4 to TRBJ2-4; 13 nucleotides line up with TRBD2. The CDR3 loop spans 19 amino acids.